This T cell receptor (beta chain) appears in the sequencing data of a study of CD8+ T cells in alopecia areata. As for treatment: oral pan-JAK inhibitor, 5-10 mg twice daily. Study-level findings and limits: Normal scalp showed lower clonality than lesional scalp, especially alopecia totalis/universalis.

As to this clone: Its antigen is currently unknown.

Once RNA had been extracted, it was reverse transcribed into cDNA to act as the sequencing template. Assay used: immunoSEQ multiplex PCR; TCRdb lists only in-frame clones, some missing. The sample lists about 160,000 clones, around 71% occurring once. The V gene lost 0 bases and the J gene lost 0 bases, with 11 bases spanning the gap. Germline values: CDR1 SQVTM, CDR2 ANQGSEA. This CDR3 comprises 16 residues. The sequence came from a human donor with alopecia areata. The chain is built from TRBV29-1 and TRBJ2-2; D not certain. The specimen comprised CD4+ T cells sorted from blood, sampled at week 4, from a patient treated with tofacitinib. The CDR3 is CSVEEVWGTNTGELFF. CDR3 nucleotide sequence: TGCAGCGTTGAAGAGGTTTGGGGAACGAACACCGGGGAGCTGTTTTTT.